What follows are 21 T cell receptor beta chains derived from one specimen sequenced in a study of liver allograft versus peripheral blood T cells. Study in general: Repertoires of T cell receptors in transplanted livers were compared with recipients' peripheral blood repertoires.

TCRdb used MiXCR to reprocess the reads, holding one entry per CDR3 protein. The sample gives hundreds of distinct CDR3 sequences, less than 20% of which show up once; 45% to 65% is in the top ten. The receptors were gathered from a human patient who had a liver transplant. A subset of T cells may come from the graft donor.

In this sample, this clonotype is large. This chain uses TRBV24-1 with TRBJ2-2; TRBD1 aligns across 7 bases. The CDR3 extends over 20 amino acids. J was trimmed by 3 bases and V by 3 bases; bases with no gene match: 18. Germline lookup yields CDR1 KGHDR and CDR2 SFDVKD. CDR3 in DNA: TGTGCCACCAGTGATCCAAATAACTACAGGGGAAATAAGGACACCGGGGAGCTGTTTTTT. It is translated as CATSDPNNYRGNKDTGELFF.

The gene calls are TRBV6-1 and TRBJ2-7, with D perhaps TRBD2 (7 bases). CDR1 and CDR2 (germline): MNHNS, SASEGT. The CDR3 is made up of 15 amino acids. The V end was cut by 7 bases, the J end by 3 bases, with 19 bases between. CDR3 nucleotide sequence: TGTGCCAGCAACAGCCGGACTAGGGGGGTCTACGAGCAGTACTTC. It codes for CASNSRTRGVYEQYF.

This chain joins TRBV27 and TRBJ2-7; either TRBD1 or TRBD2 may supply D (5 bases each). This CDR3 is 13 amino acids long. The V end lost 2 bases, the J end lost 0 bases, and 5 bases lay between the germline ends. Germline assignment: CDR1 MNHEY and CDR2 SMNVEV (reference sequence). The DNA of the CDR3 is TGTGCCAGCAGTTTAGGGGGCTCCTACGAGCAGTACTTC. Its protein product is CASSLGGSYEQYF.

This clonotype is large by share. The V gene is TRBV5-5, the J gene TRBJ2-7; D not certain. This CDR3 has 13 amino acids. The germline V gene encodes CDR1 SGHKS and CDR2 YYEKEE (reference sequence). Trimming pared 0 bases from V and 3 bases from J, leaving 7 bases between. The CDR3 region is CASSLGQRYEQYF. For the CDR3, the DNA is TGTGCCAGCAGCTTGGGGCAGCGCTACGAGCAGTACTTC.

The chain couples TRBV6-2 or TRBV6-3 to TRBJ1-1; maybe TRBD1 (5 bases). The CDR3 totals 15 residues. Per germline, CDR1 MNHEY and CDR2 SVGEGT. V lost 0 bases, J lost 4 bases, and 12 bases lay in between. Here the CDR3 DNA reads TGTGCCAGCAGTTACTCGAAAGGGGAGGGCACTGAAGCTTTCTTT. It encodes CASSYSKGEGTEAFF.

The genes are TRBV10-3 and TRBJ2-5, with D unclear. The V and J ends lost 3 bases and 1 base respectively, with 6 bases between them. Germline V gene sequence: CDR1 ENHRY, CDR2 SYGVKD. This CDR3 has 13 residues. For the CDR3, the DNA is TGTGCCATCAGTGATTCGACCCAAGAGACCCAGTACTTC. Translating it yields CAISDSTQETQYF.

CDR3: CATSAPWYQTNTDTQYF. In DNA form, the CDR3 reads TGTGCCACCAGTGCCCCATGGTACCAGACGAACACAGATACGCAGTATTTT. V gene TRBV24-1 combines with J gene TRBJ2-3, with unresolved D. The V gene lost 5 bases and the J gene lost 2 bases, with 19 bases spanning the gap. The length of the CDR3 is 17 residues. CDR1 is KGHDR and CDR2 is SFDVKD in the germline V gene.

By share, this clonotype counts as large. The V and J genes are TRBV19 and TRBJ1-2, with D unresolved. With 4 bases removed from V and 0 bases from J, the gap between germline ends came to 6 bases. The CDR3 is 13 amino acids. CDR1 LNHDA and CDR2 SQIVND come from the germline V gene (reference sequence). CDR3 region: CASSTNTNYGYTF. The CDR3 nucleotides read TGTGCCAGTAGTACAAATACTAACTATGGCTACACCTTC.

This clonotype is medium-sized (0.01 to 0.1%). This chain connects TRBV6-1 to TRBJ2-1; possible D gene TRBD1, 6 bases. V was trimmed by 3 bases and J by 3 bases, leaving 6 bases between them. Germline loops: CDR1 MNHNS, CDR2 SASEGT. CDR3 length: 13 residues. The CDR3 DNA reads as TGTGCCAGCAGTGAGGACAGCTACAATGAGCAGTTCTTC. Amino acids: CASSEDSYNEQFF.

By its share, this clonotype is medium-sized. This chain joins TRBV5-4 and TRBJ1-1; D might be TRBD1 (5 bases). The V and J ends lost 5 bases and 1 base respectively, with 12 bases between them. Germline V CDR1 and CDR2: SGHNT, YYREEE (reference sequence). This CDR3 has 14 residues. The CDR3 DNA reads TGTGCCAGCAGTTTTTTTACAGGGAACACTGAAGCTTTCTTT. It is translated as CASSFFTGNTEAFF.

In this sample, this clonotype is medium-sized. Here the CDR3 DNA reads TGTGCCAGCAGCGTAGGCGGGGGGGCAGTTGAGACCCAGTACTTC. This codes for CASSVGGGAVETQYF. This chain uses TRBV9 with TRBJ2-5; 9 positions match TRBD2. This CDR3 spans 15 amino acids. Germline lookup yields CDR1 SGDLS and CDR2 YYNGEE. V trimming: 0 bases; J trimming: 5 bases; junction bases outside the gene matches: 5.

V usage is TRBV6-1 and J usage is TRBJ1-2; 10 bases are a match to TRBD1. The CDR3 length is 16 residues. V trimming: 7 bases; J trimming: 8 bases; junction bases outside the gene matches: 16. Germline CDR1 and CDR2: MNHNS and SASEGT. The CDR3 region has the DNA TGTGCCAGCAACGGACTAGCGGGGGACAGGGGAAGGGGCTACACCTTC. Translation gives CASNGLAGDRGRGYTF.

With regard to this clonotype: A single base is all that separates this from a far larger clone, so a read error is likely. The chain has TRBV6-6 and TRBJ1-2, with TRBD1 as a possible D gene (5 bases). The CDR3 is 12 amino acids. CDR1 and CDR2 from the germline V gene are MNHNY and SVGAGI (reference sequence). The V gene lost 2 bases and the J gene lost 10 bases, with 11 bases spanning the gap. The CDR3 DNA is TGTGCCAGCAGTTACATGGGGCTTGACTACACCTTC. Translated: CASSYMGLDYTF.

This clonotype is deemed large. The chain has TRBV5-1 and TRBJ1-1; tentatively, D is TRBD1 (5 bases). Germline assignment: CDR1 SGHRS and CDR2 YFSETQ. The CDR3 totals 15 residues. Trimming removed 1 base at V and 1 base at J, with 11 bases between. In DNA form, the CDR3 reads TGCGCCAGCAGCTTGCGAGGGGAAGGGAACACTGAAGCTTTCTTT. It translates to CASSLRGEGNTEAFF.

Sample share makes this clonotype large. V gene TRBV28 combines with J gene TRBJ1-2, with 7 bases fitting TRBD1. The V gene end was trimmed by 5 bases and the J gene end by 4 bases; junction bases not matched to a gene: 13. CDR3 length: 16 residues. Germline CDR1 reads MDHEN; CDR2 reads SYDVKM. This CDR3 is CASSPREGARFYGYTF. The CDR3 DNA reads as TGTGCCAGCAGTCCTAGAGAGGGGGCGCGGTTCTATGGCTACACCTTC.

This clonotype is judged large. This chain joins TRBV19 and TRBJ1-6; D not resolved. Trimming removed 1 base at V and 10 bases at J, with 8 bases between. Germline loops: CDR1 LNHDA, CDR2 SQIVND (reference sequence). The CDR3 is 13 amino acids. The CDR3, as DNA: TGTGCCAGTAGTATAGGATCCGAGTCACCCCTCCACTTT. It codes for CASSIGSESPLHF.

This clonotype is classed as large. The CDR3 reads CASSSRGGINQPQHF. The CDR3 DNA reads as TGTGCCAGCAGTTCCCGGGGGGGTATCAATCAGCCCCAGCATTTT. The genes are TRBV27 and TRBJ1-5, with D possibly being TRBD1 (5 bases). Germline CDR1 MNHEY, CDR2 SMNVEV (reference sequence). The CDR3 consists of 15 residues. The germline V and J ends were trimmed by 4 bases and 3 bases, with 13 bases remaining between them.

This clonotype is termed large. This rearrangement joins TRBV20-1 to TRBJ2-6, with D perhaps TRBD1 or TRBD2 (5 bases each). V shed 0 bases and J shed 2 bases, with 11 bases lying between them. The CDR3 consists of 16 residues. Germline-derived CDR1 and CDR2 are DFQATT and SNEGSKA (reference sequence). The CDR3 region has the DNA TGCAGTGCTAGAGATCTGGGGGTGGCTGGGGCCAACGTCCTGACTTTC. It specifies CSARDLGVAGANVLTF.

About this clonotype itself: A clone one base away is much larger, so this may be a read error. This sequence joins TRBV9 and TRBJ2-5; 8 bases match TRBD2. This CDR3 is 15 amino acids long. Germline assignment: CDR1 SGDLS and CDR2 YYNGEE. V was clipped by 0 bases and J by 5 bases; unmatched bases: 6. CDR3 in DNA: TGTGCCAGCAGCGTAGTCGGGGGGGCAGTTGAGACCCAGTACTTC. Its translation: CASSVVGGAVETQYF. The complete variable domain, with remaining parts taken from reference TRBV9 and TRBJ2-5, reads DSGVTQTPKHLITATGQRVTLRCSPRSGDLSVYWYQQSLDQGLQFLIQYYNGEERAKGNILERFSAQQFPDLHSELNLSSLELGDSALYFCASSVVGGAVETQYFGPGTRLLVL.

Regarding this clonotype: With a far larger clone one base away, a read error is the likely cause. The V gene is TRBV10-3, the J gene TRBJ2-2; D remains unclear. V shed 5 bases and J shed 6 bases, with 7 bases lying between them. Per germline, CDR1 ENHRY and CDR2 SYGVKD. The CDR3 spans 12 residues. CDR3 in amino acids: CAISYGPGELFF. The CDR3 bases are TGTGCCATCAGTTACGGACCCGGGGAGCTGTTTTTT.

Concerning this clonotype itself: A far larger clone lies a single base away; this is likely a read error. The gene calls are TRBV6-5 and TRBJ2-1; 10 positions agree with TRBD2. From germline, CDR1 is MNHEY and CDR2 SVGAGI. The CDR3 extends over 16 amino acids. V was pared by 6 bases and J by 10 bases, with 15 bases of the junction left unmatched. CDR3 DNA sequence: TGTGCCAGCAGCCCCTCTTTAGCGGGAGGCTTCTACGAGCAGTTCTTC. Amino acids: CASSPSLAGGFYEQFF.